This T cell receptor beta chain appears in the sequencing data of a study of OX40 agonist ivuxolimab in advanced cancers. Study context: Every patient in dose escalation had hepatocellular carcinoma, melanoma, renal cell or head and neck cancer. A mean age of approximately 64 years, range about 20 to 85, was recorded, and 80% to 90% were male. Findings and caveats of the study: At 0.1 to 3.0 mg/kg, clonal expansion of CD4+ and CD8+ blood T cells had occurred by week 6. Partly responding patients at 0.1-3.0 mg/kg showed some of the smallest clonal expansion.

The table came from immunoSEQ multiplex PCR; TCRdb's copy has only in-frame clones and leaves some out. The sample has some 87,000 clones; 75% to 95% are singletons. Regarding this clone: Its antigen is unidentified.

J lost 8 bases, V lost 0 bases, and 9 bases had no gene match. Germline V lookup: CDR1 MNHNY, CDR2 SVGAGI (reference sequence). This CDR3 spans 15 amino acids. The sample consisted of CD4+ or CD8+ T cells sorted from blood, taken in a trial of the OX40 agonist ivuxolimab. The receptor was isolated from an adult with an advanced solid tumor such as melanoma, head and neck, liver or kidney cancer. This sequence joins TRBV6-6 and TRBJ2-7; the match to TRBD2 covers 8 bases. As DNA, the CDR3 is TGTGCCAGCAGTTACTCCGGGGGGGGCCCCTCTAAGCAGTACTTC. This sequence encodes CASSYSGGGPSKQYF.